These 13 T cell receptor beta chains were sequenced from one sample in a study of blood T cell repertoires in COVID-19. Sequenced by immunoSEQ multiplex PCR; TCRdb stores in-frame clones only, minus some. Altogether under 200,000 clones are present, roughly 80% being singletons, with the ten largest covering over 5%. Sequencing was done on a sample of peripheral blood. The receptors here all came from a woman between 40 and 50 years old with COVID-19, enrolled during active disease.

J is TRBJ1-4 and V is TRBV29-1, with D tentatively TRBD1 (5 bases). V lost 6 bases and J lost 5, with 19 bases in between. CDR3 size: 15 residues. The V gene's germline CDR1 is SQVTM and CDR2 ANQGSEA. The CDR3 spells CSVRRGTSPNEKLFF. CDR3 coding DNA: TGCAGCGTGCGGAGGGGCACCTCGCCAAATGAAAAACTGTTTTTT.

The chain employs TRBV5-1 and TRBJ1-1; maybe TRBD1 (6 bases). The CDR3 spans 13 residues. V was trimmed by 3 bases and J by 6 bases, leaving 12 bases between them. CDR1 SGHRS and CDR2 YFSETQ come from the germline V gene. CDR3 protein: CASSSPGGPEAFF. CDR3 nucleotide sequence: TGCGCCAGCAGCTCACCGGGGGGCCCTGAAGCTTTCTTT. Supplemented by reference TRBV5-1 and TRBJ1-1, the full variable domain reads KAGVTQTPRYLIKTRGQQVTLSCSPISGHRSVSWYQQTPGQGLQFLFEYFSETQRNKGNFPGRFSGRQFSNSRSEMNVSTLELGDSALYLCASSSPGGPEAFFGQGTRLTVV.

CDR3 nucleotide sequence: TGTGCCAGCAGCCCTACAGGGGGATCCTACGAGCAGTACTTC. Translation gives CASSPTGGSYEQYF. The rearrangement links TRBV11-2 to TRBJ2-7, with 8 positions matching TRBD1. CDR1 and CDR2 from the germline V gene are SGHAT and FQNNGV. CDR3 length: 14 amino acids. The V and J ends lost 5 bases and 1 base, in that order; junction bases with no gene match: 4.

The chain employs TRBV2 and TRBJ2-5; 7 bases match TRBD1. The germline gives CDR1 SNHLY, CDR2 FYNNEI. This CDR3 has 14 amino acids. V was pared by 8 bases and J by 5 bases, with 11 bases of the junction left unmatched. CDR3 region: CASLAVTGQETQYF. The CDR3 nucleotides read TGTGCCAGCCTAGCTGTGACAGGGCAGGAGACCCAGTACTTC.

This chain joins TRBV19 and TRBJ2-4; perhaps TRBD1 as D (5 bases). V was clipped by 1 base and J by 8 bases, with 15 bases between them. The V gene's germline CDR1 is LNHDA and CDR2 SQIVND (reference sequence). This CDR3 is 15 amino acids long. CDR3 region: CASSIGARQRDIQYF. The CDR3 region has the DNA TGTGCCAGTAGTATAGGGGCTCGACAGCGAGACATTCAGTACTTC.

The chain has TRBV11-2 and TRBJ2-7; D not certain. Trimming pared 5 bases from V and 4 bases from J, leaving 9 bases between. Germline-derived CDR1 and CDR2 are SGHAT and FQNNGV. The CDR3 has 12 amino acids. The CDR3 sequence is CASSRSQYEQYF. CDR3 nucleotides: TGTGCCAGCAGCCGGAGTCAATACGAGCAGTACTTC.

The rearrangement joins TRBV10-3 to TRBJ2-3; 7 bases are a match to TRBD1. CDR1 and CDR2 from the germline V gene are ENHRY and SYGVKD. V shed 7 bases, J shed 0 bases, and the junction held 10 bases outside the gene matches. The CDR3 totals 16 residues. CDR3 amino acids: CAITSGQAPSTDTQYF. The CDR3 DNA reads TGTGCCATCACCTCCGGACAGGCTCCTAGCACAGATACGCAGTATTTT.

The rearrangement joins TRBV6-5 to TRBJ2-5; 8 nucleotides align to TRBD2. The CDR3 loop spans 14 amino acids. The germline gives CDR1 MNHEY, CDR2 SVGAGI. J lost 5 bases, V lost 6 bases, and 8 bases had no gene match. For the CDR3, the DNA is TGTGCCAGCAGCGGGAGGGTCCTTCCGGAGACCCAGTACTTC. Its protein is CASSGRVLPETQYF.

The CDR3: CASTRDSLTTEAFF. The CDR3 nucleotides are TGTGCCAGCACCCGTGACAGCCTGACCACTGAAGCTTTCTTT. The chain has TRBV6-6 and TRBJ1-1; tentative D call: TRBD1 (5 bases). Germline loops: CDR1 MNHNY, CDR2 SVGAGI (reference sequence). The V end was cut by 7 bases, the J end by 4 bases, with 16 bases between. The CDR3 spans 14 residues.

CDR3 nucleotides: TGTGCCAGCTCATCGGACAGTCAATGGGATGGCTACACCTTC. This sequence encodes CASSSDSQWDGYTF. The V and J genes are TRBV18 and TRBJ1-2, with D tentatively TRBD1 (6 bases). The germline V and J ends were trimmed by 5 bases and 6 bases, with 16 bases remaining between them. The length of the CDR3 is 14 residues. Germline lookup yields CDR1 KGHSH and CDR2 LQKENI.

This chain uses TRBV6-5 with TRBJ2-2, with 7 positions matching TRBD1. Germline CDR1 is MNHEY and CDR2 is SVGAGI. The CDR3 is 15 amino acids. The V gene end was trimmed by 6 bases and the J gene end by 5 bases; junction bases not matched to a gene: 9. The CDR3: CASRPTGERTGELFF. CDR3 in DNA: TGTGCCAGCAGACCCACAGGGGAAAGGACCGGGGAGCTGTTTTTT.

This clone was seen more than once but under ten times. J is TRBJ2-7 and V is TRBV5-4, with 10 bases matching TRBD1. The germline V gene has CDR1 SGHNT and CDR2 YYREEE (reference sequence). V gave up 5 bases and J gave up 3 bases; unmatched junction bases: 5. This CDR3 has 14 amino acids. The DNA of the CDR3 is TGTGCCAGCAGTGGGACAGGGGCCTTCTACGAGCAGTACTTC. Amino acids: CASSGTGAFYEQYF.

CDR3 nucleotide sequence: TGCGCCAGCACTCGGGACAGGGGGGTAATAGTCACTGAAGCTTTCTTT. This codes for CASTRDRGVIVTEAFF. V gene TRBV4-1 combines with J gene TRBJ1-1; 11 positions match TRBD1. The CDR3 has 16 residues. V gave up 7 bases and J gave up 4 bases; unmatched junction bases: 11. In germline, CDR1 is MGHRA, CDR2 YSYEKL.